The sequence of this TCR beta chain was determined in a study of cytotoxic CD8 clonotypes in ibrutinib-treated CLL. For the study at large: Partial responders about 25, complete 2; around twelve progressed and about 15 stayed in remission by median 68 months. Once patients had received a median approximately twelve months of treatment, range 6 to 36, response samples were obtained. A mean of around 270,000 productive templates and approximately 85,000 productive rearrangements was obtained per sample.

On this clone: Its target is unknown.

The CDR3 is 14 amino acids. The germline V gene has CDR1 LNHDA and CDR2 SQIVND (reference sequence). Trimming removed 3 bases at V and 1 base at J, with 9 bases between. Study-level findings and limits: Having risen at ibrutinib response, clonality had fallen back toward baseline by progression.

The repertoire was sequenced with immunoSEQ multiplex PCR; TCRdb's copy has only in-frame clones and lacks some. Of tens of thousands of clones detected, less than 70% appear once; the ten largest clones hold around 13%. The V call is TRBV19, the J call TRBJ2-5, with no clear D. The material was PBMCs, obtained after 12 months of ibrutinib treatment. The receptor was derived from a human donor with chronic lymphocytic leukemia. In DNA, the CDR3 is TGTGCCAGTAGTATGCGAATATCCCAAGAGACCCAGTACTTC. This encodes CASSMRISQETQYF.